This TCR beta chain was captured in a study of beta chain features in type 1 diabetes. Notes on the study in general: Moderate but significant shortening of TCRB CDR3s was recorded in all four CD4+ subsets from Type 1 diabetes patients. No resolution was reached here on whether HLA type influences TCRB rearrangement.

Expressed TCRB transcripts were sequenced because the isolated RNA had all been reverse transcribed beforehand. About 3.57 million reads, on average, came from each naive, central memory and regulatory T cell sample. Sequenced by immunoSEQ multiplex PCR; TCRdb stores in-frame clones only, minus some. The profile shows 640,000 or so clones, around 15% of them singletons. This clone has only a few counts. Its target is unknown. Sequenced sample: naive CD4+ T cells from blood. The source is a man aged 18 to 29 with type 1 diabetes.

The CDR3: CAISTLLNEKLFF. The DNA of the CDR3 is TGTGCCATATCGACTCTCCTTAATGAAAAACTGTTTTTT. V gene TRBV30 combines with J gene TRBJ1-4; D is ambiguous. V was cut by 8 bases and J by 4 bases, with 14 bases left in between. From germline, CDR1 is GTSNPN and CDR2 SVGIG (reference sequence). This CDR3 is built from 13 residues.